Presented here are 5 T cell receptor beta chains from one specimen sequenced in a study of blood T cell repertoires in COVID-19. The protocol was immunoSEQ multiplex PCR, while the TCRdb copy is restricted to in-frame clones and leaves out a portion. The sample consists of 120,000 or so clones, 85% to 90% of them appearing once. Sequenced: peripheral blood. These receptors originate from a man older than 75 with active or convalescent COVID-19.

The gene calls are TRBV6-5 and TRBJ1-6; 9 bases map to TRBD1. There are 15 residues in the CDR3. Germline trimming cut 6 bases from V and 5 bases from J; bases unmatched to any gene: 5. CDR1 and CDR2 from the germline V gene are MNHEY and SVGAGI. CDR3 nucleotides: TGTGCCAGCAGCAGGACAGGGGTTGATAATTCACCCCTCCACTTT. As protein: CASSRTGVDNSPLHF.

As concerns this clone: This specimen includes other DNA sequences encoding the same CDR3. This chain connects TRBV2 to TRBJ2-5; 9 nucleotides agree with TRBD1. With 1 base clipped from V and 4 bases from J, the junction kept 1 base outside the gene matches. Looked up from germline, CDR1 is SNHLY and CDR2 is FYNNEI. The CDR3 extends over 14 amino acids. The CDR3 spells CASSEDRGRETQYF. The CDR3 DNA follows: TGTGCCAGCAGTGAAGACAGGGGGCGAGAGACCCAGTACTTC.

The chain couples TRBV29-1 to TRBJ1-3; 9 bases agree with TRBD1. This CDR3 spans 14 amino acids. Trimming removed 6 bases from V and 4 bases from J; junction bases left unmatched: 7. Germline V gene sequence: CDR1 SQVTM, CDR2 ANQGSEA. The DNA for the CDR3 is TGCAGCGTGGGACAGGGTGTTGGAGGAAACACCATATATTTT. This gives the protein CSVGQGVGGNTIYF.

The J gene is TRBJ1-3, the V gene TRBV7-2; D might be TRBD1 (5 bases). Germline V lookup: CDR1 SGHTA, CDR2 FQGNSA. V gave up 1 base and J gave up 0 bases, with 10 bases separating them. This CDR3 has 16 amino acids. CDR3 sequence reads: CASSLGQLTSGNTIYF. CDR3 sequence (DNA): TGTGCCAGCAGCTTAGGACAGTTGACCTCTGGAAACACCATATATTTT.

V usage is TRBV5-1 and J usage is TRBJ2-5, with a possible D match to TRBD1 (5 bases). Trimming left V 4 bases short and J 1 base short, with 14 bases between. CDR1 and CDR2 from the germline V gene are SGHRS and YFSETQ. This CDR3 has 15 residues. The CDR3 spells CASSLIKGSQETQYF. CDR3 DNA: TGCGCCAGCAGCCTCATAAAGGGGTCCCAAGAGACCCAGTACTTC.